This T cell receptor (beta chain) came from a study of blood T cells in healthy people across ages. Alongside a J-beta primer mix, a sample-barcoded 5' primer served in a second PCR lasting about 7 to 11 cycles. A single record per CDR3 protein comes from TCRdb applying MiXCR to the 5' RACE reads. The repertoire includes roughly 730,000 distinct CDR3 sequences, more than 55% of them detected once, and approximately 24% sits in the top ten. The CDR3 length is 18 residues. The germline V gene encodes CDR1 SGHTA and CDR2 FQGNSA. Losses at the gene ends were 1 base for V and 3 bases for J; bases not matched to a gene: 9.

This TCR came from a man aged 35 to 55 in good health. The sample consisted of blood. The chain uses TRBV7-2 and TRBJ2-6; TRBD2 agrees at 7 bases. Written as DNA, the CDR3 is TGTGCCAGCAGCTTAGGTCGGCTAGCGGTCGGTGGGGCCAACGTCCTGACTTTC. Translated: CASSLGRLAVGGANVLTF. Using reference TRBV7-2 and TRBJ2-6 for the parts outside the CDR3, the full variable domain is GAGVSQSPSNKVTEKGKDVELRCDPISGHTALYWYRQSLGQGLEFLIYFQGNSAPDKSGLPSDRFSAERTGGSVSTLTIQRTQQEDSAVYLCASSLGRLAVGGANVLTFGAGSRLTVL.